This T cell receptor (beta chain) was sequenced during a study of blood T cells in healthy people across ages. Study results and limitations: Across the age range, TCR beta diversity per million T cells fell in a roughly linear way. Unsorted PBMC material precluded a definitive naive versus antigen-experienced comparison.

Germline CDR1 DFQATT, CDR2 SNEGSKA (reference sequence). V was clipped by 7 bases and J by 3 bases, with 12 bases between them. The CDR3 is 12 amino acids. Next came a second PCR, run for about 7 to 12 cycles, which used a sample-barcoded 5' primer along with a J-beta primer mix. In TCRdb, the 5' RACE reads were re-called with MiXCR into one record per CDR3 protein. The sample contains hundreds of thousands of distinct CDR3 sequences, roughly 50% of which appear only once. Ten or more counts support this clonotype. Its specificity is unknown. The chain is built from TRBV20-1 and TRBJ1-2, with D uncertain. The specimen was blood. The source of this sequence is a woman aged 60-70 years in good health. The CDR3 is CSGKQADYGYTF. The CDR3 nucleotides read TGCAGTGGCAAACAAGCAGACTATGGCTACACCTTC.